These 28 T cell receptor beta chains share one sample of origin, sequenced in a study of vaccination and CD4 T cells after COVID-19. The Oncomine TCR Beta short-read assay sequenced DNA from cultured CD4+ T cells. MiXCR, run by TCRdb on the PCR reads, gives a single entry per CDR3 protein. In the table there are approximately 15,000 distinct CDR3 sequences, 51% of which are singletons. No antigens are known for them. This sample's treatment: roughly nine-day PBMC culture with coronavirus spike peptide pools or control peptides (ViraFEST assay). This specimen consisted of CD4+ T cells from blood, cultured in vitro, obtained before SARS-CoV-2 vaccination. These TCRs come from a human donor who had recovered from COVID-19.

This clonotype is medium-sized. The V and J genes are TRBV20-1 and TRBJ1-4, with a weak D call TRBD1 (6 bases). Germline assignment: CDR1 DFQATT and CDR2 SNEGSKA (reference sequence). This CDR3 spans 15 amino acids. The V end lost 5 bases, the J end lost 8 bases, and 21 bases lay between the germline ends. CDR3 in DNA: TGCAGTGCTTCCAGGGGAGGGGGTTGGGGGGAAAAACTGTTTTTT. Translated: CSASRGGGWGEKLFF.

The chain links TRBV21-1 to TRBJ1-5. TRBV21-1 is deemed a pseudogene. The CDR3 sequence is 17 residues long. The CDR3 DNA follows: TGTGCCAGCAGCAAATCCGGCAGATTATTTAGCAATCAGCCCCAGCATTTT. It is translated as CASSKSGRLFSNQPQHF.

The genes are TRBV27 and TRBJ1-5, with D tentatively TRBD1 (5 bases). Per the germline V gene, CDR1 is MNHEY and CDR2 is SMNVEV (reference sequence). The ends were cut back, 3 bases at V and 0 bases at J, with 9 bases in the middle. The CDR3 is 15 amino acids. In DNA form, the CDR3 reads TGTGCCAGCAGTTTGGGACTCAATAGCAATCAGCCCCAGCATTTT. This sequence encodes CASSLGLNSNQPQHF.

The V gene is TRBV5-4, the J gene TRBJ2-3; D may be TRBD1 (6 bases). Trimming pared 4 bases from V and 0 bases from J, leaving 15 bases between. Germline CDR1 SGHNT, CDR2 YYREEE (reference sequence). The CDR3 extends over 16 amino acids. The CDR3 spells CASSRSRTASTDTQYF. The DNA of the CDR3 is TGTGCCAGCAGCCGATCCCGGACAGCTAGCACAGATACGCAGTATTTT.

V usage is TRBV20-1 and J usage is TRBJ2-7; tentative D call: TRBD2 (5 bases). This CDR3 is 13 amino acids long. With 6 bases removed from V and 0 bases from J, the gap between germline ends came to 12 bases. Germline V CDR1 and CDR2: DFQATT, SNEGSKA (reference sequence). CDR3 bases: TGCAGTGCCCGGGTTGAGGGCTCCTACGAGCAGTACTTC. Protein: CSARVEGSYEQYF.

This clonotype was counted only a few times. This sequence joins TRBV6-2 or TRBV6-3 and TRBJ1-2; 7 positions match TRBD1. Trimming cost V 5 bases and J 6 bases; bases outside gene matches: 12. The CDR3 has 15 residues. The germline V gene encodes CDR1 MNHEY and CDR2 SVGEGT. Here the CDR3 reads CASSQKDRAIDGYTF. CDR3 DNA sequence: TGTGCCAGCAGTCAAAAAGACAGGGCTATTGATGGCTACACCTTC.

The chain recombines TRBV28 with TRBJ2-5; 7 bases match TRBD1. The CDR3 totals 14 residues. Germline V gives CDR1 MDHEN, CDR2 SYDVKM. The V gene end was trimmed by 4 bases and the J gene end by 3 bases; junction bases not matched to a gene: 5. The CDR3 region has the DNA TGTGCCAGCAGTTGGGGGACAGTTAAAGAGACCCAGTACTTC. The encoded protein is CASSWGTVKETQYF. The whole variable domain, remainder taken from reference TRBV28 and TRBJ2-5, is DVKVTQSSRYLVKRTGEKVFLECVQDMDHENMFWYRQDPGLGLRLIYFSYDVKMKEKGDIPEGYSVSREKKERFSLILESASTNQTSMYLCASSWGTVKETQYFGPGTRLLVL.

This clonotype was detected only a few times. The gene calls are TRBV27 and TRBJ1-5, with 8 bases fitting TRBD1. Germline lookup yields CDR1 MNHEY and CDR2 SMNVEV (reference sequence). The CDR3 extends over 17 amino acids. V shed 4 bases and J 3 bases; nucleotides not matched to a gene: 11. In nucleotides, the CDR3 is TGTGCCAGCAGTTCCTCCGGCAGGGGGCTTGCCAATCAGCCCCAGCATTTT. It is translated as CASSSSGRGLANQPQHF.

The V gene is TRBV5-1, the J gene TRBJ1-5; a weak D match, TRBD1 (6 bases). CDR1 SGHRS and CDR2 YFSETQ come from the germline V gene. This CDR3 is 16 amino acids long. The V gene lost 1 base and the J gene lost 0 bases, with 11 bases spanning the gap. CDR3 loop: CASSLSGDHSNQPQHF. CDR3 DNA: TGCGCCAGCAGCTTGTCAGGGGACCATAGCAATCAGCCCCAGCATTTT.

The chain is built from TRBV7-9 and TRBJ2-2, with no clear D. Between the trimmed V and J ends, which lost 3 bases and 1 base, there was a span of 12 bases. The CDR3 has 16 residues. Germline V gives CDR1 SEHNR, CDR2 FQNEAQ (reference sequence). Here the CDR3 DNA reads TGTGCCAGCAGCTTCCTAGGCGGAATGAACACCGGGGAGCTGTTTTTT. Its translation is CASSFLGGMNTGELFF.

The rearrangement uses TRBV7-2 and TRBJ2-7; 11 bases are a match to TRBD1. Germline V CDR1 and CDR2: SGHTA, FQGNSA. There are 14 residues in the CDR3. J lost 3 bases, V lost 5 bases, and 3 bases had no gene match. CDR3 DNA sequence: TGTGCCAGCAGCAGGGACAGGGGGGACTACGAGCAGTACTTC. It translates to CASSRDRGDYEQYF.

The CDR3 bases are TGTGCCAGCAGTAGCTATCCGGGACAGGTCTACGAGCAGTACTTC. This gives the protein CASSSYPGQVYEQYF. This rearrangement joins TRBV6-1 to TRBJ2-7; 8 bases agree with TRBD1. The CDR3 spans 15 residues. CDR1 and CDR2 (germline): MNHNS, SASEGT. Trimming took 5 bases from V and 3 from J; bases not matched to a gene: 9.

This clonotype has a handful of counts. The gene calls are TRBV19 and TRBJ1-6; a possible D gene is TRBD1 (6 bases). V gave up 3 bases and J gave up 10 bases, with 22 bases separating them. Germline-derived CDR1 and CDR2 are LNHDA and SQIVND (reference sequence). This CDR3 comprises 17 residues. The CDR3 protein is CASSIRTRGGGWSPLHF. CDR3 bases: TGTGCCAGTAGTATCCGAACCCGGGGAGGGGGATGGTCACCCCTCCACTTT.

The chain employs TRBV24-1 and TRBJ2-2, with 9 nucleotides matching TRBD1. Germline V gives CDR1 KGHDR, CDR2 SFDVKD. This CDR3 contains 13 residues. With V trimmed by 10 bases and J by 4 bases, 3 bases remained unmatched. The CDR3 sequence: CATQGASTGELFF. CDR3 DNA: TGTGCCACACAGGGGGCGAGCACCGGGGAGCTGTTTTTT.

V usage is TRBV12-3 or TRBV12-4 and J usage is TRBJ2-7; D is undetermined. The germline V and J ends were trimmed by 4 bases and 0 bases, with 10 bases remaining between them. The CDR3 extends over 14 amino acids. CDR3 loop: CASSSRPDSYEQYF. In DNA, the CDR3 is TGTGCCAGCAGTTCCCGGCCAGACTCCTACGAGCAGTACTTC.

The chain links TRBV20-1 to TRBJ2-1; 11 nucleotides agree with TRBD2. V dropped 5 bases and J dropped 12; count of bases not matched to a gene: 9. The germline CDR1 and CDR2 sequences are DFQATT and SNEGSKA (reference sequence). CDR3 length: 13 amino acids. The CDR3 protein is CSASPSGGIGQFF. Here the CDR3 DNA reads TGCAGTGCTTCTCCTAGCGGGGGGATCGGGCAGTTCTTC.

This chain joins TRBV4-3 and TRBJ1-2; 8 bases align to TRBD1. CDR3 length: 15 amino acids. Germline V CDR1 and CDR2: LGHNA, YSLEER. V shed 0 bases and J 3 bases; nucleotides not matched to a gene: 3. The CDR3 bases are TGCGCCAGCAGCCAAGAAGGGACAGGATACTATGGCTACACCTTC. This encodes CASSQEGTGYYGYTF.

The rearrangement joins TRBV20-1 to TRBJ2-7; the D is unclear. The V and J ends lost 5 bases and 4 bases respectively, with 12 bases between them. The CDR3 has 12 residues. CDR1 is DFQATT, CDR2 SNEGSKA, per germline (reference sequence). The CDR3 here is CSAPSGGYEQYF. CDR3 nucleotides: TGCAGTGCTCCCTCAGGTGGATACGAGCAGTACTTC.

On this clonotype: This may come from a read error, since a much larger clone is one base off. The chain combines TRBV11-2 with TRBJ2-1, with a possible D match to TRBD1 (6 bases). The CDR3 consists of 15 residues. Trimming removed 5 bases from V and 9 bases from J, with 20 bases in between. Germline CDR1 SGHAT, CDR2 FQNNGV. CDR3 amino acids: CASSNGQLGGSEQFF. DNA for the CDR3: TGTGCCAGCAGCAATGGACAGCTAGGTGGGAGTGAGCAGTTCTTC.

The chain couples TRBV29-1 to TRBJ1-1, with a tentative D call TRBD1 (5 bases). V was trimmed by 5 bases and J by 10 bases, leaving 23 bases between them. The germline V gene encodes CDR1 SQVTM and CDR2 ANQGSEA. The CDR3 is 14 residues long. CDR3 amino acids: CSVLRKGPYEVAFF. The DNA of the CDR3 is TGCAGCGTTCTCCGAAAGGGGCCCTACGAAGTAGCTTTCTTT.

V gene TRBV7-3 combines with J gene TRBJ1-1; no firm D call. Between the trimmed V and J ends, which lost 8 bases and 0 bases, there was a span of 10 bases. The CDR3 has 13 amino acids. Per the germline V gene, CDR1 is SGHTA and CDR2 is FQGTGA. Written as DNA, the CDR3 is TGTGCCAGCGGAATAGACATGAACACTGAAGCTTTCTTT. Translation gives CASGIDMNTEAFF.

This clonotype was counted between two and nine times. The chain joins TRBV20-1 to TRBJ1-2, with 8 bases lining up with TRBD1. CDR1 is DFQATT, CDR2 SNEGSKA, per germline (reference sequence). This CDR3 is 13 amino acids long. The junction had 8 bases not matched to a gene; V was cut back by 5 bases and J by 6 bases. CDR3 coding DNA: TGCAGTGCTCGTCAGGGGGCGCCGGATGGCTACACCTTC. It encodes CSARQGAPDGYTF.

The V and J genes are TRBV12-3 or TRBV12-4 and TRBJ2-7; 13 bases are shared with TRBD2. Trimming took 6 bases from V and 3 from J; bases not matched to a gene: 5. The CDR3 has 15 residues. Written as DNA, the CDR3 is TGTGCCAGCAGCTCGGGACTAGCGGGGAGCTACGAGCAGTACTTC. It translates to CASSSGLAGSYEQYF.

This clonotype has just a few counts. This chain links TRBV20-1 with TRBJ2-5; a possible D gene is TRBD2 (7 bases). V lost 5 bases to trimming and J lost 3 bases, with 10 bases between them. Per the germline V gene, CDR1 is DFQATT and CDR2 is SNEGSKA (reference sequence). The CDR3 sequence is 12 residues long. In DNA, the CDR3 is TGCAGTGCTGGGGGGGGCGAAGAGACCCAGTACTTC. Its translation: CSAGGGEETQYF.

This clonotype appeared a few times. The chain is built from TRBV27 and TRBJ1-5; D is uncertain. The CDR3 spans 15 residues. Germline loops: CDR1 MNHEY, CDR2 SMNVEV (reference sequence). Trimming removed 5 bases at V and 0 bases at J, with 11 bases between. As DNA, the CDR3 is TGTGCCAGCAGTCTTAGACAAACTAGCAATCAGCCCCAGCATTTT. Translated, it gives CASSLRQTSNQPQHF.

The rearrangement uses TRBV24-1 and TRBJ2-7, with 10 bases identical to TRBD1. Looked up from germline, CDR1 is KGHDR and CDR2 is SFDVKD. Unmatched junction bases numbered 9, after V lost 4 bases and J lost 7 bases. The CDR3 totals 15 residues. DNA for the CDR3: TGTGCCACCAGTGAGGCCGGACAGGGGGTGATGGAGCAGTACTTC. It yields the protein CATSEAGQGVMEQYF.

This clonotype turned up a few times. The J gene is TRBJ2-7, the V gene TRBV20-1; perhaps TRBD1 as D (5 bases). In germline, CDR1 is DFQATT, CDR2 SNEGSKA (reference sequence). The CDR3 has 13 residues. V lost 3 bases to trimming and J lost 4 bases, with 13 bases between them. Here the CDR3 reads CSASLRKGYEQYF. The CDR3 DNA reads as TGCAGTGCTAGCTTAAGGAAGGGGTACGAGCAGTACTTC.

The chain is built from TRBV19 and TRBJ1-3; D is unclear. The V and J ends lost 1 base and 0 bases respectively, with 4 bases between them. The CDR3 length is 14 residues. The germline V gene encodes CDR1 LNHDA and CDR2 SQIVND (reference sequence). The chain's CDR3 is CASSIGGSGNTIYF. In DNA, the CDR3 is TGTGCCAGTAGTATAGGCGGCTCTGGAAACACCATATATTTT.